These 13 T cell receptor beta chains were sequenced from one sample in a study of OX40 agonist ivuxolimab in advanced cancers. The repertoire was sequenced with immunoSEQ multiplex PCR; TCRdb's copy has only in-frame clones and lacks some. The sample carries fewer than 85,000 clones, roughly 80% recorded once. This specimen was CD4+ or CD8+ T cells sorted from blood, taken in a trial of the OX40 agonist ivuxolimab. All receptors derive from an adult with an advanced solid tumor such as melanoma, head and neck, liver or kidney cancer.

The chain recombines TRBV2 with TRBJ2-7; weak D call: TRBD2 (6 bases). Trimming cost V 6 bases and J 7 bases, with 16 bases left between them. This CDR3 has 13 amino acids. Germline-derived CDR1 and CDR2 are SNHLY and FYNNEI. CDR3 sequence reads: CASRALGGGEQYV. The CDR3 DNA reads TGTGCCAGCAGGGCCCTGGGGGGAGGAGAGCAGTACGTC.

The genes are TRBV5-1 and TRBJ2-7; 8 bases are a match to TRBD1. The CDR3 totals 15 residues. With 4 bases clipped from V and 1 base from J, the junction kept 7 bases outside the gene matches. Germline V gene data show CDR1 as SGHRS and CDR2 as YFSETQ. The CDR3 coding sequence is TGCGCCAGCAGCAGATTAGGACAGGGATCCTACGAGCAGTACTTC. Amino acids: CASSRLGQGSYEQYF.

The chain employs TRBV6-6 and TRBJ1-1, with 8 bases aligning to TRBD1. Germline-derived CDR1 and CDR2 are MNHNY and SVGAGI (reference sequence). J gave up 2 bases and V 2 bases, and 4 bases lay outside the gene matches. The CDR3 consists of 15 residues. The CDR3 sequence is CASSYQGTGNTEAFF. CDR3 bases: TGTGCCAGCAGTTACCAAGGGACAGGAAACACTGAAGCTTTCTTT.

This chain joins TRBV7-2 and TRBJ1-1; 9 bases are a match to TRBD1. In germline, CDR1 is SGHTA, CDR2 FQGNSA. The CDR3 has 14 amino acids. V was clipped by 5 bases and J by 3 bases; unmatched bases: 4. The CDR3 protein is CASSKRTGDTEAFF. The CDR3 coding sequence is TGTGCCAGCAGCAAGCGGACAGGGGACACTGAAGCTTTCTTT.

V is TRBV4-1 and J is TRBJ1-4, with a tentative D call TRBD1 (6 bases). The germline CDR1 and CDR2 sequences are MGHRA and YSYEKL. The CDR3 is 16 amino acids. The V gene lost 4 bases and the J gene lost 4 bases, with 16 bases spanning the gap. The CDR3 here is CASSPRDRTNNEKLFF. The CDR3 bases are TGCGCCAGCAGCCCCCGAGACAGGACTAATAATGAAAAACTGTTTTTT.

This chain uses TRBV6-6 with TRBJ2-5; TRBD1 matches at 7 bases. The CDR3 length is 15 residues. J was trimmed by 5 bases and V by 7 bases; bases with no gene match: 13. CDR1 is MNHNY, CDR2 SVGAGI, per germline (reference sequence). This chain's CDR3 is CASTKARQGGETQYF. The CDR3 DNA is TGTGCCAGCACCAAAGCGCGACAGGGTGGCGAGACCCAGTACTTC.

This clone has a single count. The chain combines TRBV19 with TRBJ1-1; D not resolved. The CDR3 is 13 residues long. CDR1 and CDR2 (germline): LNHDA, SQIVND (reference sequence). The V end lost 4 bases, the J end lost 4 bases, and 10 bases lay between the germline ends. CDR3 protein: CASSRRALTEAFF. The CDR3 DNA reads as TGTGCCAGTAGTAGGAGAGCTCTCACTGAAGCTTTCTTT.

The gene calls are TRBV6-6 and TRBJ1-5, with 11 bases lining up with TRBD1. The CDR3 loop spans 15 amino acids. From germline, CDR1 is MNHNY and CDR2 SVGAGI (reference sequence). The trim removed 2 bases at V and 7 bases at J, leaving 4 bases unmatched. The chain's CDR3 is CASSYKGTGGQPQHF. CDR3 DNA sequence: TGTGCCAGCAGTTACAAGGGGACAGGGGGGCAGCCCCAGCATTTT.

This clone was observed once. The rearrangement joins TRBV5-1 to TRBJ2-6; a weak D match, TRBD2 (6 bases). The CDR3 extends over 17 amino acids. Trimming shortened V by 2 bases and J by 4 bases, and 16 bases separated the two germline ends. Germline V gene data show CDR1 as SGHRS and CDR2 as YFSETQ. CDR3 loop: CASSFARPGVGANVLTF. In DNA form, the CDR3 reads TGCGCCAGCAGCTTCGCGCGACCGGGAGTGGGGGCCAACGTCCTGACTTTC.

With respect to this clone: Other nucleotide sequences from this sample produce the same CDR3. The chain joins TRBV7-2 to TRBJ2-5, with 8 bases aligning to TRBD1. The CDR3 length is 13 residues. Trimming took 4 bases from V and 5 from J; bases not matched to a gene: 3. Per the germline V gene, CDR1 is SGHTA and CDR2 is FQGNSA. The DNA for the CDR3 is TGTGCCAGCAGCTCGGACAGGGCCGAGACCCAGTACTTC. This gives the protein CASSSDRAETQYF.

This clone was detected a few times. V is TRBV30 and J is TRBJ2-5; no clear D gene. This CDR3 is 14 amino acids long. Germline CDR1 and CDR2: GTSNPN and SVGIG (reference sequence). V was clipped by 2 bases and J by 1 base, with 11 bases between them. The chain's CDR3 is CAWSWAASQETQYF. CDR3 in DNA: TGTGCCTGGAGTTGGGCAGCTAGCCAAGAGACCCAGTACTTC.

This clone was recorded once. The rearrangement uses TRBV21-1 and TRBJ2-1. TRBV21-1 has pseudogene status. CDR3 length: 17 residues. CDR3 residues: CARGAKRQSSSYNEQFF. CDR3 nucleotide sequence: TGTGCCAGGGGTGCGAAAAGGCAGTCTTCTTCCTACAATGAGCAGTTCTTC.

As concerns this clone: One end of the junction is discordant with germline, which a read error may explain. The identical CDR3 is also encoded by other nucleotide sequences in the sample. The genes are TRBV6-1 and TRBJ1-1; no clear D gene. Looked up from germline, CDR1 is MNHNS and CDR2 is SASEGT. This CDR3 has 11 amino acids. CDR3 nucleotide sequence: TGTGCCAGCGGGGAGAACACTGAAGCCTTCTTT. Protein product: CASGENTEAFF.